This TCR beta chain was identified during a study of vaccination effects on CD4 cells after COVID-19. Study-level points and caveats: Convalescent patients were scarce in the study, and it lacked early post-infection timepoints. Clonal contraction was marked in infection- and vaccine-induced clones late after vaccination.

Regarding this clone: Its specificity is unknown.

Before any sequencing was done, the ViraFEST assay used viral peptide pools to expand antigen-specific CD4+ T cells. The culture ran for under eleven days, and then CD4+ T cells were isolated. Absence of prior SARS-CoV-2 infection characterized the vaccine recipients, who showed negative nucleocapsid antibodies. Assay used: immunoSEQ multiplex PCR; TCRdb lists only in-frame clones, some missing. The table includes around 83,000 clones, about 70% detected once. CDR3 length: 16 amino acids. Germline CDR1 KGHSH, CDR2 LQKENI. V was clipped by 4 bases and J by 1 base; unmatched bases: 9. Source: CD4+ T cells from PBMCs cultured with HCoV-229E spike peptides, taken before COVID-19 vaccination. The origin of this receptor is a human donor who received a COVID-19 vaccine. The V call is TRBV18, the J call TRBJ1-1; 7 bases line up with TRBD1. CDR3 in amino acids: CASSQGAGTPNTEAFF. For the CDR3, the DNA is TGTGCCAGCTCACAGGGGGCCGGGACCCCGAACACTGAAGCTTTCTTT. The full variable domain, with the rest looked up from reference TRBV18 and TRBJ1-1, is NAGVMQNPRHLVRRRGQEARLRCSPMKGHSHVYWYRQLPEEGLKFMVYLQKENIIDESGMPKERFSAEFPKEGPSILRIQQVVRGDSAAYFCASSQGAGTPNTEAFFGQGTRLTVV.